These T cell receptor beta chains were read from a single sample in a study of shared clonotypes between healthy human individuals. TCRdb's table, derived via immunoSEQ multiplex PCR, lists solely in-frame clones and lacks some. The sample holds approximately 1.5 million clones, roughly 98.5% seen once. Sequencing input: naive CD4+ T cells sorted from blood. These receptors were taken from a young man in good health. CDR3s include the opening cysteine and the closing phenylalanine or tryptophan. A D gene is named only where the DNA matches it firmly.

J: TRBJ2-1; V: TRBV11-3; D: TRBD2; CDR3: CASSPPDTSGSGEQFF; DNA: TGTGCCAGCAGCCCCCCCGACACTAGCGGGAGCGGTGAGCAGTTCTTC
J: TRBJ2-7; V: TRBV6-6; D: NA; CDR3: CASSFAFEQYF; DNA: TGTGCCAGCAGTTTCGCTTTCGAGCAGTACTTC
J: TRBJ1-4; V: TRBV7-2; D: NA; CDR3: CASSSRSGAEKLFF; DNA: TGTGCCAGCAGCTCTCGGTCCGGCGCGGAAAAACTGTTTTTT
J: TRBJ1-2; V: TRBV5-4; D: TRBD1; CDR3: CASSLVQGGGAYGYTF; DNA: TGTGCCAGCAGCCTCGTACAGGGGGGAGGGGCCTATGGCTACACCTTC
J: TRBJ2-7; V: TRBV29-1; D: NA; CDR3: CSVRGDSFNYEQYF; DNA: TGCAGCGTCCGGGGGGACAGCTTTAACTACGAGCAGTACTTC
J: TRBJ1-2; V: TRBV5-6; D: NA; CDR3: CASSPDNQNYGYTF; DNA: TGTGCCAGCAGCCCAGACAACCAGAACTATGGCTACACCTTC
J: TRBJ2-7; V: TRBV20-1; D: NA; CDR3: CSAAFYEQYF; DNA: TGCAGTGCCGCCTTCTACGAGCAGTACTTC
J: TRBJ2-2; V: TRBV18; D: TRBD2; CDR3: CASSPSTSGTGELFF; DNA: TGTGCCAGCTCACCAAGTACTAGCGGGACTGGGGAGCTGTTTTTT
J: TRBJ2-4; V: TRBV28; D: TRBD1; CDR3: CASSVQGALAKNIQYF; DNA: TGTGCCAGCAGTGTACAGGGGGCGCTAGCCAAAAACATTCAGTACTTC
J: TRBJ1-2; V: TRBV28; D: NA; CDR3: CASTPLGQPANYGYTF; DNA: TGTGCCAGCACCCCTCTAGGACAGCCCGCAAACTATGGCTACACCTTC
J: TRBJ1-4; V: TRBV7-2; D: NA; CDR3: CASSAWSTPTNEKLFF; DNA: TGTGCCAGCAGCGCTTGGTCTACCCCCACTAATGAAAAACTGTTTTTT